This record looks at one T cell receptor (beta chain) sequence and its context. Its antigen remains unknown. TCRdb reanalysed the RT-PCR reads using MiXCR and keeps one entry per CDR3 protein. The data hold a few hundred thousand distinct CDR3 sequences, with about a tenth observed a single time. The entry originates in a study of response to subunit inactivated influenza vaccine. Findings of the study overall: After each seasonal influenza vaccination, few new T cells are recruited, the authors suggested.

Germline trimming cut 4 bases from V and 9 bases from J; bases unmatched to any gene: 14. This CDR3 comprises 16 residues. CDR1 SGHRS and CDR2 YFSETQ come from the germline V gene. The material was PBMCs from blood, obtained about 40 days after vaccination. This TCR derives from a man aged 50-60 years who received an inactivated influenza vaccine. The chain joins TRBV5-1 to TRBJ2-1, with 9 bases aligning to TRBD2. In DNA, the CDR3 is TGCGCCAGCAGCCGCATCACTGGCGGGGGGGCTGGTGAGCAGTTCTTC. Residues: CASSRITGGGAGEQFF.